Sequencing of this T cell receptor (beta chain) was carried out in a study of blood T cell repertoires in COVID-19 (TCRdb year 2020). Describing the broader study: Collaborator samples came from the United States, Italy and Spain and covered acute and convalescent phases of COVID-19. The prospective study material was composed of cDNA or gDNA derived from T cells, B-cell-depleted T cells, or PBMCs. The dataset comprised deeply sampled blood TCRbeta repertoires from subjects exposed to, actively infected with, or recovered from COVID-19. The repertoires were made available in a free public database intended to serve as a resource for research on the immune response to SARS-CoV-2. Samples came from the ongoing ImmuneRACE study (first 160 participants) plus 1,254 subjects from 6 global collaborators. Sample metadata almost always included a de-identified subject ID, COVID-19 status, age in years and sex. Where HLA class I and class II types were available, the types were taken from metadata supplied by the sample provider, not from assay-based typing. The full study reports these points: The amount of clinical and demographic metadata varied by source and participant and was provided uncurated.

TCRbeta CDR3 regions were amplified from genomic DNA by means of the immunoSEQ Assay, a bias-controlled multiplex PCR. As for the original processing: The number of nucleated cells in each sample was estimated from the amplification of reference gene primers within the assay. To quantify the absolute abundance of each unique TCRbeta CDR3 rearrangement, sequence reads were collapsed and filtered. For each sample, productive Simpson clonality was calculated as the square root of Simpson's diversity index over productive rearrangements. This immuneACCESS table, as held by TCRdb, lists in-frame sequences with V and J called but not all clones. Of the missing ones, under half trace to an unresolved V gene in checked studies; the others have no known cause. Clone size and V and J calls were adopted from that table, with D and trimming inferred from the DNA. Across this sample there are 260,000 or so clones, with about 91% seen only once. Clones ranked in the top ten supply 1% to 1.5% of the sample.

Participants in the prospective study were aged roughly 18 to 89 years, lived in under 30 United States geographic areas, and enrolled through a virtual design. To assign participants to cohorts, the prospective study relied on clinical history that participants themselves reported in a screening survey and a study questionnaire. Each participant in the prospective study had whole blood, serum and a nasopharyngeal or oropharyngeal swab collected by mobile phlebotomists. Prospective study participants could optionally give additional blood draws and questionnaires over an approximately 2-month period. Before DNA extraction, prospective study blood samples were shipped either frozen or at room temperature. Only one count was recorded for this clone. The clone's antigen remains unknown. One base away there is no much larger clone; base qualities are not given. Input material: PBMCs or T cells enriched from blood (not recorded which). The origin of this receptor is a woman in her thirties or forties with acute COVID-19.

The CDR3 protein sequence reads: CASSLGGGAYNEQFF. The sequenced DNA: TGTGCCAGCAGTTTGGGAGGGGGAGCCTACAATGAGCAGTTCTTC. The chain links TRBV28 with TRBJ2-1, and perhaps TRBD2 as D gene, on 7 matching bases. Reading the germline V gene gives CDR1 MDHEN and CDR2 SYDVKM. The CDR3 spans 15 residues, from the cysteine through the phenylalanine. Just CDR3 DNA is preserved here, 45 bases in frame from base 1. Deletion took 3 bases off V and 2 bases off J, with a span of 11 bases between the germline ends.